The 6 T cell receptor beta chains presented below share a single source sample, sequenced in a study of shared clonotypes between healthy human individuals. Sequencing used immunoSEQ multiplex PCR; TCRdb keeps in-frame clones, though not all of them. The sample yields fewer than 2.5 million clones, 93% seen once. Sample: naive CD4+ T cells from PBMCs. The subset denotes: CD45RA+ positively selected. The receptors stem from a man aged 18 to 30 in good health. Some clones in this sample may be carry-over from other donors' samples.

The count of this clone is one. The chain uses TRBV7-9 and TRBJ1-5, with a weak D call TRBD1 (6 bases). The ends were cut back, 5 bases at V and 6 bases at J, with 14 bases in the middle. CDR3 size: 14 residues. CDR1 and CDR2 (germline): SEHNR, FQNEAQ (reference sequence). The CDR3 region is CASSDLRGVQPQHF. CDR3 nucleotide sequence: TGTGCCAGCAGCGACCTAAGGGGGGTTCAGCCCCAGCATTTT. Full variable domain (rest looked up from reference TRBV7-9 and TRBJ1-5): DTGVSQNPRHKITKRGQNVTFRCDPISEHNRLYWYRQTLGQGPEFLTYFQNEAQLEKSRLLSDRFSAERPKGSFSTLEIQRTEQGDSAMYLCASSDLRGVQPQHFGDGTRLSIL.

This rearrangement joins TRBV9 to TRBJ2-1, with 11 bases lining up with TRBD2. This CDR3 is built from 19 residues. Germline assignment: CDR1 SGDLS and CDR2 YYNGEE. V trimming: 4 bases; J trimming: 0 bases; junction bases outside the gene matches: 12. The DNA for the CDR3 is TGTGCCAGCAGCCCATCGGGGACTAGCGGTATGAGCTCCTACAATGAGCAGTTCTTC. Amino acid sequence: CASSPSGTSGMSSYNEQFF.

The gene calls are TRBV6-5 and TRBJ1-1, with 7 bases aligning to TRBD1. Per germline, CDR1 MNHEY and CDR2 SVGAGI. V dropped 6 bases and J dropped 3; count of bases not matched to a gene: 10. The CDR3 is made up of 15 amino acids. The CDR3 loop is CASRKQGTSDTEAFF. As DNA, the CDR3 is TGTGCCAGCAGGAAACAGGGGACATCGGACACTGAAGCTTTCTTT.

The chain couples TRBV20-1 to TRBJ1-1; D gene ambiguous. Germline V gene lookup returns CDR1 DFQATT and CDR2 SNEGSKA (reference sequence). The CDR3 is made up of 11 amino acids. V shed 7 bases and J shed 4 bases, with 10 bases lying between them. This chain's CDR3 is CSGAGITEAFF. The CDR3 bases are TGCAGTGGGGCGGGAATCACTGAAGCTTTCTTT.

The V call is TRBV5-1, the J call TRBJ2-2; perhaps TRBD1 as D (5 bases). V dropped 2 bases and J dropped 2 bases, with 7 bases sitting between them. This CDR3 has 14 amino acids. Germline CDR1 is SGHRS and CDR2 is YFSETQ. The CDR3 spells CASSFGHNTGELFF. The DNA of the CDR3 is TGCGCCAGCAGCTTCGGACACAACACCGGGGAGCTGTTTTTT.

The chain is built from TRBV2 and TRBJ2-2; D may correspond to TRBD1 or TRBD2 (6 bases each). V lost 8 bases to trimming and J lost 7 bases, with 11 bases between them. The CDR3 is made up of 12 amino acids. Germline values: CDR1 SNHLY, CDR2 FYNNEI. The CDR3 loop is CASRGRDGELFF. The DNA for the CDR3 is TGTGCCAGCCGGGGGCGGGACGGGGAGCTGTTTTTT.